The 32 T cell receptor beta chains below were found in one sample sequenced in a study of T cells in Graves' hyperthyroidism and ophthalmopathy. Researchers took RNA transcripts and amplified the TCR beta CDR3 regions from them. The study used the HTBI primer set for a first-round RT-PCR of the TCR CDR3. TCRdb re-called the multiplex PCR reads through MiXCR, storing one row per CDR3 protein. The table records about 260,000 distinct CDR3 sequences, 22% of them present only once. The sample taken for sequencing was blood. The receptor set was obtained from a man aged 25-40 years with Graves' ophthalmopathy.

There are a few counts of this clonotype. This CDR3 is CASSLQGENVLTF. In nucleotides, the CDR3 is TGCGCCAGCAGCTTGCAGGGGGAGAACGTCCTGACTTTC. The chain uses TRBV5-1 and TRBJ2-6; TRBD1 agrees at 7 bases. The CDR3 length is 13 residues. With 1 base clipped from V and 10 bases from J, the junction kept 2 bases outside the gene matches. The germline V gene encodes CDR1 SGHRS and CDR2 YFSETQ.

This clonotype was seen a handful of times. This chain joins TRBV5-4 and TRBJ2-4, with D perhaps matching TRBD1 or TRBD2 (5 bases each). The CDR3 runs 14 residues. Germline assignment: CDR1 SGHNT and CDR2 YYREEE (reference sequence). The germline V and J ends were trimmed by 4 bases and 3 bases, with 11 bases remaining between them. Here the CDR3 reads CASSVRGFKNIQYF. CDR3 sequence (DNA): TGTGCCAGCAGCGTGAGGGGTTTCAAAAACATTCAGTACTTC. The full variable domain, its missing parts supplied by reference TRBV5-4 and TRBJ2-4, is ETGVTQSPTHLIKTRGQQVTLRCSSQSGHNTVSWYQQALGQGPQFIFQYYREEENGRGNFPPRFSGLQFPNYSSELNVNALELDDSALYLCASSVRGFKNIQYFGAGTRLSVL.

This clonotype was counted between two and nine times. The rearrangement joins TRBV28 to TRBJ1-2; 9 bases map to TRBD1. CDR1 and CDR2 from the germline V gene are MDHEN and SYDVKM. CDR3 length equals 15 residues. With 5 bases clipped from V and 4 bases from J, the junction kept 8 bases outside the gene matches. The CDR3 DNA reads TGTGCCAGCAGTCTCAGACAGGGGGTAATCTATGGCTACACCTTC. Its translation is CASSLRQGVIYGYTF.

This clonotype appeared many times. This chain's CDR3 is CASSWQGAGEQYF. The DNA for the CDR3 is TGTGCCAGCAGTTGGCAGGGGGCAGGCGAGCAGTACTTC. The J gene is TRBJ2-7, the V gene TRBV27; TRBD1 aligns across 8 bases. CDR3 length equals 13 residues. Germline lookup yields CDR1 MNHEY and CDR2 SMNVEV (reference sequence). V trimming: 4 bases; J trimming: 6 bases; junction bases outside the gene matches: 5.

The chain recombines TRBV5-1 with TRBJ2-2, with 11 bases fitting TRBD1. The germline gives CDR1 SGHRS, CDR2 YFSETQ. The CDR3 contains 15 residues. With 6 bases clipped from V and 4 bases from J, the junction kept 5 bases outside the gene matches. CDR3 nucleotides: TGCGCCAGCAACCCGGGACAGGGGGGCACCGGGGAGCTGTTTTTT. This encodes CASNPGQGGTGELFF.

This clonotype was seen repeatedly, ten times or more. DNA of the CDR3: TGTGCCTGGACGCAGGGGTTAGCGAACCATGAGCAGTTCTTC. Protein sequence: CAWTQGLANHEQFF. The chain is built from TRBV30 and TRBJ2-1; tentatively, D is TRBD1 (6 bases). Germline values: CDR1 GTSNPN, CDR2 SVGIG (reference sequence). This CDR3 is 14 amino acids long. V was clipped by 4 bases and J by 8 bases, with 18 bases between them.

In its sample, this clonotype was seen many times. The chain recombines TRBV28 with TRBJ2-5, with TRBD2 identical over 11 bases. Trimming at V came to 6 bases and at J to 0 bases, leaving 6 bases not matched to a gene. This CDR3 region has 16 residues. Germline values: CDR1 MDHEN, CDR2 SYDVKM. CDR3 coding DNA: TGTGCCAGCAGCCCTCGACTAGCGGGAAACCAAGAGACCCAGTACTTC. It translates to CASSPRLAGNQETQYF.

CDR3 sequence (DNA): TGTGGCACCTACCTCCCGGAGGTTAAGTCACCCCTCCACTTT. It is translated as CGTYLPEVKSPLHF. This chain links TRBV6-1 with TRBJ1-6, with unresolved D. Germline V gene lookup returns CDR1 MNHNS and CDR2 SASEGT. This CDR3 contains 14 residues.

At least ten counts were recorded for this clonotype. V gene TRBV18 combines with J gene TRBJ1-4; D gene uncertain. V lost 8 bases and J lost 0, with 10 bases in between. The CDR3 runs 14 residues. Germline V CDR1 and CDR2: KGHSH, LQKENI. CDR3 bases: TGTGCCAGCACGCCCAGTACAACTAATGAAAAACTGTTTTTT. Residues: CASTPSTTNEKLFF.

This clonotype was seen a few times. The V and J genes are TRBV29-1 and TRBJ2-5, with D maybe TRBD2 (6 bases). V lost 6 bases and J lost 5, with 16 bases in between. The CDR3 contains 13 residues. The germline V gene has CDR1 SQVTM and CDR2 ANQGSEA. DNA for the CDR3: TGCAGCGTGAGGCGTGGGACTGGGGAGACCCAGTACTTC. Translating gives CSVRRGTGETQYF.

The rearrangement links TRBV6-1 to TRBJ2-1, with no clear D. Germline CDR1 MNHNS, CDR2 SASEGT. The CDR3 has 13 amino acids. The V and J ends lost 8 bases and 15 bases respectively, with 23 bases between them. The CDR3 nucleotides are TGTGCCAGCGCGCCTAGAAACTCATACGAAAGGTTCTTC. Amino acids: CASAPRNSYERFF.

This clonotype was detected only a few times. The rearrangement joins TRBV27 to TRBJ1-4; TRBD1 matches 7 bases. V was pared by 6 bases and J by 9 bases, with 16 bases of the junction left unmatched. The germline gives CDR1 MNHEY, CDR2 SMNVEV (reference sequence). The CDR3 is 16 amino acids. CDR3 sequence reads: CASRELHGQEYKKLFF. The CDR3 coding sequence is TGTGCCAGCAGAGAGCTCCACGGACAGGAATACAAAAAACTGTTTTTT.

To note about this clonotype: A much larger clonotype is one base distant, so this may be a read error. The chain joins TRBV11-2 to TRBJ2-6; the D is unclear. The CDR3 loop spans 17 amino acids. V dropped 0 bases and J dropped 2 bases, with 11 bases sitting between them. Germline V gene lookup returns CDR1 SGHAT and CDR2 FQNNGV. CDR3 nucleotide sequence: TGTGCCAGCAGCTTAGATGTGGAAAACCCTGGGGCCAACGTCCTGACTTTC. Protein: CASSLDVENPGANVLTF.

This clonotype was recorded at least ten times. The J gene is TRBJ2-7, the V gene TRBV28, with 9 bases identical to TRBD1. Germline values: CDR1 MDHEN, CDR2 SYDVKM. V trimming: 3 bases; J trimming: 8 bases; junction bases outside the gene matches: 8. The CDR3 is 14 residues long. The CDR3 DNA is TGTGCCAGCAGTTTTCCTCCCGGGACAGGGAAGCAGTACTTC. Translated: CASSFPPGTGKQYF. Full variable domain (outside the CDR3, taken from reference TRBV28 and TRBJ2-7): DVKVTQSSRYLVKRTGEKVFLECVQDMDHENMFWYRQDPGLGLRLIYFSYDVKMKEKGDIPEGYSVSREKKERFSLILESASTNQTSMYLCASSFPPGTGKQYFGPGTRLTVT.

The chain couples TRBV12-3 or TRBV12-4 to TRBJ2-1; 11 bases map to TRBD1. V lost 7 bases to trimming and J lost 10 bases; unmatched junction nucleotides: 15. This CDR3 region has 16 residues. CDR3 nucleotide sequence: TGTGCCAGCAATATTTCCCGGACAGGGGGCGCGCCCGAGCAGTTCTTC. It codes for CASNISRTGGAPEQFF.

The chain links TRBV30 to TRBJ1-5, with TRBD1 identical over 8 bases. J gave up 7 bases and V 1 base, and 9 bases lay outside the gene matches. The CDR3 sequence is 15 residues long. The V gene's germline CDR1 is GTSNPN and CDR2 SVGIG (reference sequence). In DNA, the CDR3 is TGTGCCTGGAGTGCCCCGGACAGGGTAGGACAGCCCCAGCATTTT. As protein: CAWSAPDRVGQPQHF.

This clonotype was observed a few times. The V and J genes are TRBV5-6 and TRBJ2-7; the D gene could be TRBD1 or TRBD2 (5 bases each). The CDR3 is made up of 15 amino acids. V lost 0 bases to trimming and J lost 6 bases, with 16 bases between them. Germline values: CDR1 SGHDT, CDR2 YYEEEE. This chain's CDR3 is CASSLGDPVPSEQYF. CDR3 DNA sequence: TGTGCCAGCAGCTTGGGGGACCCAGTGCCTTCCGAGCAGTACTTC.

This clonotype was counted many times. This chain uses TRBV11-3 with TRBJ2-1; 8 bases map to TRBD2. Germline CDR1 and CDR2: SGHNT and YENEEA. The CDR3 has 15 residues. Trimming removed 3 bases from V and 4 bases from J; junction bases left unmatched: 5. The CDR3 reads CASSFLAGKYNEQFF. CDR3 DNA: TGTGCCAGCAGCTTTCTAGCGGGCAAGTACAATGAGCAGTTCTTC.

This chain links TRBV7-2 with TRBJ2-3; unclear D gene. The germline gives CDR1 SGHTA, CDR2 FQGNSA. CDR3 length equals 13 residues. Trimming removed 1 base from V and 6 bases from J, with 8 bases in between. CDR3 DNA sequence: TGTGCCAGCAGCTTAGTCGTTTTGGATACGCAGTATTTT. Encoded protein: CASSLVVLDTQYF.

This clonotype was observed a few times. V gene TRBV6-5 combines with J gene TRBJ2-7, with 9 nucleotides matching TRBD2. CDR3 length: 16 residues. V was pared by 3 bases and J by 1 base, with 7 bases of the junction left unmatched. Germline values: CDR1 MNHEY, CDR2 SVGAGI. The CDR3 loop is CASSYRLTSGSYEQYF. Written as DNA, the CDR3 is TGTGCCAGCAGTTATCGACTGACTAGCGGATCCTACGAGCAGTACTTC.

This clonotype was recorded at least ten times. The V and J genes are TRBV30 and TRBJ2-2, with 8 bases identical to TRBD2. J gave up 8 bases and V 7 bases, and 12 bases lay outside the gene matches. From germline, CDR1 is GTSNPN and CDR2 SVGIG (reference sequence). The CDR3 extends over 14 amino acids. The CDR3 sequence is CASSPGLGTGELFF. For the CDR3, the DNA is TGTGCCTCCTCCCCGGGACTAGGGACGGGGGAGCTGTTTTTT.

This clonotype was picked up many times. The chain employs TRBV9 and TRBJ1-3; 7 nucleotides line up with TRBD1. J gave up 0 bases and V 4 bases, and 16 bases lay outside the gene matches. The CDR3 runs 19 residues. Germline CDR1 and CDR2: SGDLS and YYNGEE. The CDR3 sequence: CASSPRSRVDRSSGNTIYF. The DNA of the CDR3 is TGTGCCAGCAGCCCCCGTAGTAGGGTGGACAGGAGCTCTGGAAACACCATATATTTT.

The chain is built from TRBV24-1 and TRBJ2-1; TRBD1 matches 8 bases. After removal of 4 bases from V and 9 bases from J, the junction contained 13 bases not matched to a gene. Per germline, CDR1 KGHDR and CDR2 SFDVKD. The length of the CDR3 is 16 residues. The CDR3 spells CATSDRLPRGRAEQFF. The CDR3 nucleotides are TGTGCCACCAGTGACAGACTCCCCAGGGGGCGCGCTGAGCAGTTCTTC.

Many counts were recorded for this clonotype. The V gene is TRBV28, the J gene TRBJ2-5; 7 positions agree with TRBD1. In germline, CDR1 is MDHEN, CDR2 SYDVKM. The CDR3 runs to 15 residues. V was clipped by 1 base and J by 1 base; unmatched bases: 3. The CDR3 sequence: CASSLSGTAQETQYF. CDR3 sequence (DNA): TGTGCCAGCAGTTTATCCGGGACAGCCCAAGAGACCCAGTACTTC.

This clonotype was found many times. This rearrangement joins TRBV7-2 to TRBJ2-3, with 10 nucleotides matching TRBD2. Germline trimming cut 5 bases from V and 4 bases from J; bases unmatched to any gene: 6. In germline, CDR1 is SGHTA, CDR2 FQGNSA. This CDR3 has 15 amino acids. The CDR3 loop reads CASSPGLAAADTQYF. DNA of the CDR3: TGTGCCAGCAGCCCCGGACTAGCGGCGGCAGATACGCAGTATTTT.

This clonotype was seen more than once but under ten times. The genes are TRBV28 and TRBJ1-2; D is possibly TRBD1 (5 bases). In germline, CDR1 is MDHEN, CDR2 SYDVKM. V gave up 4 bases and J gave up 2 bases, with 11 bases separating them. CDR3 size: 14 residues. The chain's CDR3 is CASSSSDTNYGYTF. CDR3 nucleotide sequence: TGTGCCAGCAGTTCCTCGGACACGAACTATGGCTACACCTTC.

The genes are TRBV27 and TRBJ2-5, with D unresolved. Deletions cut 0 bases from V and 5 bases from J, with 10 bases between. This CDR3 is 14 amino acids long. Germline V gives CDR1 MNHEY, CDR2 SMNVEV (reference sequence). DNA for the CDR3: TGTGCCAGCAGTTTATCGTTAACAGATGAGACCCAGTACTTC. This sequence encodes CASSLSLTDETQYF.

V usage is TRBV29-1 and J usage is TRBJ1-2; 9 bases line up with TRBD1. The CDR3 totals 14 residues. CDR1 and CDR2 (germline): SQVTM, ANQGSEA. The J segment lost 4 bases and the V segment lost 6 bases, leaving 9 bases of the junction unmatched. Here the CDR3 DNA reads TGCAGCGTCTATTCGGGGACAGGGTCCTATGGCTACACCTTC. Residues: CSVYSGTGSYGYTF.

The rearrangement links TRBV6-5 to TRBJ1-3; D not certain. V gave up 2 bases and J gave up 0 bases, with 8 bases separating them. Germline V gene data show CDR1 as MNHEY and CDR2 as SVGAGI. CDR3 length: 15 residues. The CDR3 reads CASSYNEASGNTIYF. The CDR3 DNA follows: TGTGCCAGCAGTTACAATGAGGCCTCTGGAAACACCATATATTTT.

This clonotype has a count of ten or more. The chain is built from TRBV2 and TRBJ2-3, with D perhaps matching TRBD2 (6 bases). CDR3 size: 13 residues. Trimming shortened V by 8 bases and J by 6 bases, and 15 bases separated the two germline ends. Looked up from germline, CDR1 is SNHLY and CDR2 is FYNNEI. The CDR3 protein is CASGRLDPDTQYF. For the CDR3, the DNA is TGTGCCAGCGGTAGACTAGACCCCGATACGCAGTATTTT.

The CDR3 DNA reads TGTGCCAGCAGTCCACAGGGTGGTCCTGGGGCCAACGTCCTGACTTTC. Protein sequence: CASSPQGGPGANVLTF. The J gene is TRBJ2-6, the V gene TRBV7-6; maybe TRBD1 (6 bases). The CDR3 runs to 16 residues. Germline V gene sequence: CDR1 SGHVS, CDR2 FNYEAQ. The ends were cut back, 6 bases at V and 2 bases at J, with 14 bases in the middle.

This clonotype was seen only a few times. V is TRBV12-3 or TRBV12-4 and J is TRBJ1-5, with a possible D match to TRBD1 (6 bases). The CDR3 has 13 amino acids. V lost 8 bases and J lost 7, with 15 bases in between. CDR3 DNA sequence: TGTGCCAGCTCAAAGGGGGGCCTCCAGCCCCAGCATTTT. Encoded protein: CASSKGGLQPQHF.